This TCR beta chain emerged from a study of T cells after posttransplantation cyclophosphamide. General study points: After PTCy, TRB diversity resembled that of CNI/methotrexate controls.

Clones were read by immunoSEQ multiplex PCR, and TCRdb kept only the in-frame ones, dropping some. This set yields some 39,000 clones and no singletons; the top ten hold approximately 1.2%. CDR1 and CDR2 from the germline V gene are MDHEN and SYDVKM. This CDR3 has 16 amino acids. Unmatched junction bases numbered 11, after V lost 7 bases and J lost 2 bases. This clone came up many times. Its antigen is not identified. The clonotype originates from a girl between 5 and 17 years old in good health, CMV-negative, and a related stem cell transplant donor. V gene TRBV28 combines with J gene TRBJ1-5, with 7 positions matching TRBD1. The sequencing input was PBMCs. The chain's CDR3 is CASIPLNRGGNQPQHF. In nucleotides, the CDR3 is TGTGCCAGCATTCCCCTGAACAGGGGTGGCAATCAGCCCCAGCATTTT.